These T cell receptor beta chains were read from a single sample in a study of blood T cell repertoires in COVID-19. TCRdb's copy holds only in-frame clones and misses some; the assay was immunoSEQ multiplex PCR. The data show roughly 330,000 clones, about four fifths seen once. Source material: peripheral blood. The receptors were sampled from a woman in her forties or fifties with acute or convalescent COVID-19. CDR3s include the opening cysteine and the closing phenylalanine or tryptophan. D genes are given only for firm matches. Some rows mark clone size as missing; the rest say once, few, many or name a class of expanded clone.

>TRBV11-3|-|-|TRBJ2-7
CASSLEAASDEQYF
TGTGCCAGCAGCTTAGAAGCGGCCTCGGACGAGCAGTACTTC
>TRBV7-2|-|TRBD1|TRBJ2-4
CASSPGDRAVDIQYF
TGTGCCAGCAGCCCCGGGGACAGGGCCGTGGACATTCAGTACTTC
>TRBV12-5|once|TRBD2|TRBJ2-1
CASNLAGAYNEQFF
TGTGCTAGTAACTTAGCGGGAGCCTACAATGAGCAGTTCTTC
>TRBV7-6|-|TRBD2|TRBJ2-3
CASSLVSQRGALRDTQYF
TGTGCCAGCAGCTTAGTCTCGCAGCGGGGGGCTCTCAGGGATACGCAGTATTTT
>TRBV7-9|-|TRBD1|TRBJ1-2
CASSRDSNYGYTF
TGTGCCAGCAGTCGGGACAGCAACTATGGCTACACCTTC
>TRBV6-5|once|-|TRBJ2-2
CAETDTATGELFF
TGTGCCGAAACGGACACCGCCACCGGGGAGCTGTTTTTT
>TRBV24-1|-|-|TRBJ2-2
CATSSQGAGELFF
TGTGCCACCAGTAGTCAGGGTGCCGGGGAGCTGTTTTTT
>TRBV30|-|-|TRBJ2-7
CAWSVLGGGNYEQYF
TGTGCCTGGAGTGTTTTAGGAGGAGGAAACTACGAGCAGTACTTC
>TRBV20-1|-|TRBD2|TRBJ2-7
CSASHTSGRDEQYF
TGCAGTGCTAGTCATACTAGCGGGAGGGACGAGCAGTACTTC
>TRBV7-9|-|TRBD1|TRBJ2-1
CASSPTGGWESSYNEQFF
TGTGCCAGCAGCCCGACAGGGGGCTGGGAGAGCTCCTACAATGAGCAGTTCTTC
>TRBV12-5|-|TRBD1|TRBJ1-5
CASGLVKADRGGQPQHF
TGTGCTAGTGGTTTGGTAAAGGCGGACAGGGGGGGACAGCCCCAGCATTTT
>TRBV6-5|-|-|TRBJ1-2
CASRGAGQTNYGYTF
TGTGCCAGCAGGGGGGCAGGGCAGACAAACTATGGCTACACCTTC
>TRBV5-4|-|TRBD2|TRBJ2-3
CASSLGTSGGVDTQYF
TGTGCCAGCAGCTTGGGGACTAGCGGGGGTGTAGATACGCAGTATTTT
>TRBV5-1|-|-|TRBJ2-3
CASREGSTRTTDTQYF
TGCGCCAGCAGGGAGGGTTCGACTAGAACCACAGATACGCAGTATTTT
>TRBV3-1/TRBV3-2|-|TRBD1|TRBJ2-7
CASTNRGTGDYEQYF
TGTGCCAGCACCAATAGAGGGACAGGGGACTACGAGCAGTACTTC
>TRBV19|-|-|TRBJ1-1
CASSPSSRAEAFF
TGTGCCAGTAGTCCTTCTTCGCGGGCTGAAGCTTTCTTT
>TRBV5-1|few|-|TRBJ1-5
CASSLGTGYNQPQHF
TGCGCCAGCAGCTTGGGAACAGGTTACAATCAGCCCCAGCATTTT
>TRBV19|-|-|TRBJ1-1
CASSPDKNTEAFF
TGTGCCAGTAGTCCGGACAAGAACACTGAAGCTTTCTTT
>TRBV6-6|-|-|TRBJ2-1
CASRAAQGGDEQFF
TGTGCCAGCAGGGCCGCTCAGGGGGGCGATGAGCAGTTCTTC
>TRBV25-1|-|TRBD2|TRBJ2-5
CASSSGGTIGTQYF
TGTGCCAGCAGTAGCGGGGGGACTATAGGGACCCAGTACTTC
>TRBV9|-|-|TRBJ2-1
CASSVDTTGNEQFF
TGTGCCAGCAGCGTGGATACGACGGGTAATGAGCAGTTCTTC
>TRBV15|-|TRBD1|TRBJ1-3
CATSRDRAGGGGNTIYF
TGTGCCACCAGCAGAGATAGGGCAGGGGGCGGTGGAAACACCATATATTTT
>TRBV7-2|-|TRBD2|TRBJ2-1
CASSSAQRGYNEQFF
TGTGCCAGCAGCTCAGCCCAGCGGGGATACAATGAGCAGTTCTTC
>TRBV6-2/TRBV6-3|-|TRBD1|TRBJ1-4
CASSSKNGGEDRAGCVEKLFF
TGTGCCAGCAGCTCTAAAAATGGGGGCGAGGACAGGGCAGGTTGTGTAGAAAAACTGTTTTTT
>TRBV7-9|-|TRBD2|TRBJ2-1
CASSLAAGAGEQFF
TGTGCCAGCAGCCTAGCGGCGGGAGCGGGCGAGCAGTTCTTC
>TRBV5-1|-|-|TRBJ1-1
CASSDGRDYEAFF
TGCGCCAGCAGCGATGGACGGGACTATGAAGCTTTCTTT
>TRBV12-3/TRBV12-4|-|-|TRBJ1-3
CASSKTVLNTIYF
TGTGCCAGCAGCAAGACAGTCCTCAACACCATATATTTT
>TRBV6-5|-|TRBD2|TRBJ2-3
CATSSGAGTDTQYF
TGTGCCACCTCTAGCGGGGCCGGCACAGATACGCAGTATTTT
>TRBV4-1|-|TRBD1|TRBJ2-7
CASSQGTGGTYEQYF
TGCGCCAGCAGCCAAGGGACAGGGGGTACCTACGAGCAGTACTTC
>TRBV18|-|-|TRBJ1-1
CASSSGVANTEAFF
TGTGCCAGCTCATCAGGGGTGGCGAACACTGAAGCTTTCTTT
>TRBV7-2|-|-|TRBJ2-4
CASSLGGANIQYF
TGTGCCAGCAGCTTAGGTGGGGCGAACATTCAGTACTTC
>TRBV4-3|-|TRBD1|TRBJ2-7
CASSQETLGTAVSYEQYF
TGCGCCAGCAGCCAAGAGACACTTGGGACAGCCGTTTCCTACGAGCAGTACTTC